This is a list of T cell receptor beta chains from one sample in a study of blood T cells in healthy people across ages. TCRdb used MiXCR to reprocess the 5' RACE reads, holding one entry per CDR3 protein. The repertoire holds under 1,100,000 distinct CDR3 sequences, 20% to 25% seen once, with approximately 0.7% in the top ten. A further study also used this sample, focusing on T cells of mothers and their children.

Sequencing was performed on blood. Receptors were obtained from a girl aged 2-10 years in good health. The CDR3 runs from the conserved cysteine through the conserved F or W. D genes are given only for firm matches. Size values are once, few and many counts, or a class for expanded clones, and some rows have none.

-,14,TRBD2,TRBV7-2,TRBJ2-7,TGTGCCAGCAGCTCTAGCGGGAGGGCCGAAGAGCAGTACTTC,CASSSSGRAEEQYF
few,13,-,TRBV20-1,TRBJ2-7,TGCAGTGCCCTCGACCCAGAGAACGGCGAGCAGTACTTC,CSALDPENGEQYF
-,15,TRBD2,TRBV12-3/TRBV12-4,TRBJ2-3,TGTGCCAGCAGTCCGGGACTAGAGGTTTCAGATACGCAGTATTTT,CASSPGLEVSDTQYF
-,14,-,TRBV29-1,TRBJ2-7,TGCAGCGTTGAAGCCGGGTCCGTTCTAGGCGAGCAGTACTTC,CSVEAGSVLGEQYF
-,17,-,TRBV6-2/TRBV6-3,TRBJ1-6,TGTGCCAGCAGCCCCGCGACAGAGGGGAGCCCTTCTTCACCCCTCCACTTT,CASSPATEGSPSSPLHF
-,13,-,TRBV25-1,TRBJ1-1,TGTGCCAGTAGGCAGGGCGGATCTTTAGAAGCTTTCTTT,CASRQGGSLEAFF
few,13,-,TRBV28,TRBJ2-7,TGTGCCAGCAGCTCCTTCGGGTACTACGAGCAGTACTTC,CASSSFGYYEQYF
few,16,-,TRBV3-1,TRBJ2-5,TGTGCCAGCAGCCAAGATTCACGGGCTAACCAAGAGACCCAGTACTTC,CASSQDSRANQETQYF
-,12,-,TRBV29-1,TRBJ2-2,TGCAGCGTAAACCCAGGGGCCGGGGAGCTGTTTTTT,CSVNPGAGELFF
few,14,TRBD2,TRBV10-2,TRBJ2-3,TGCGCCAGCAGGGAGGGACTAGGCACAGATGCGCAGTATTTT,CASREGLGTDAQYF
many,16,TRBD1,TRBV5-1,TRBJ2-1,TGCGCCAGCAGCCCGGTCGACAGGGACCTCAACAATGAGCAGTTCTTC,CASSPVDRDLNNEQFF
few,12,-,TRBV27,TRBJ1-1,TGTGCCAGCAGTTACGGGGGGCGGGGAGCTTTCTTT,CASSYGGRGAFF
-,16,TRBD2,TRBV5-6,TRBJ2-1,TGTGCCAGCAGCATCGAATGGAGGGGCGGGAGGAATGAGCAGTTCTTC,CASSIEWRGGRNEQFF
few,12,-,TRBV12-3/TRBV12-4,TRBJ1-1,TGTGCCAGCAGTCGTATGAGCACTGAAGCTTTCTTT,CASSRMSTEAFF
-,12,TRBD1,TRBV20-1,TRBJ2-1,TGCAGTGCCGGCGCAGGGGGCAATGAGCAGTTCTTC,CSAGAGGNEQFF
-,12,-,TRBV20-1,TRBJ2-7,TGCAGTGCTAGTCCCGGGATGAACGAGCAGTACTTC,CSASPGMNEQYF
-,13,-,TRBV6-5,TRBJ1-2,TGTGCCAGCAGTTGGGTTGGGAAGTCTGGCTACACCTTC,CASSWVGKSGYTF
-,16,TRBD2,TRBV9,TRBJ2-1,TGTGCCAGCAGCCCGCCGGCAGCGGGAGTGTCTAATGAGCAGTTCTTC,CASSPPAAGVSNEQFF
-,14,TRBD1,TRBV28,TRBJ1-2,TGTGCCAGCAGTGACACGGGACAGATCTATGGCTACACCTTC,CASSDTGQIYGYTF
few,14,-,TRBV10-3,TRBJ2-5,TGTGCCATCAGTGATGTGGGCAGCCAAGAGACCCAGTACTTC,CAISDVGSQETQYF
-,15,-,TRBV5-1,TRBJ1-4,TGCGCCAGCAGCTTGGGTGACAGGAGCCGTGAAAAACTGTTTTTT,CASSLGDRSREKLFF
few,16,-,TRBV6-4,TRBJ2-6,TGTGCCAGCAGTGCTTCTAGCCCCGCTGGGGCCAACGTCCTGACTTTC,CASSASSPAGANVLTF
few,15,-,TRBV10-1,TRBJ2-3,TGCGCCAGCAGTCGGGACGGTGAATTCACAGATACGCAGTATTTT,CASSRDGEFTDTQYF
few,16,TRBD1,TRBV7-3,TRBJ2-5,TGTGCCAGCAGCTTAGGAATGGCAGGGGGACAAGAGACCCAGTACTTC,CASSLGMAGGQETQYF
-,17,-,TRBV29-1,TRBJ2-7,TGCAGCGCCCGGGGGTCCCTAAAGGGGCATCAGGACTACGAGCAGTACTTC,CSARGSLKGHQDYEQYF
few,15,-,TRBV29-1,TRBJ2-7,TGCAGCGTTGTCATCCCCGCGGAGCTAAACTACGAGCAGTACTTC,CSVVIPAELNYEQYF
-,16,TRBD1,TRBV3-1,TRBJ1-5,TGTGCCAGCAGCCAAAGGGTCGGGACAGGGCCTCAGCCCCAGCATTTT,CASSQRVGTGPQPQHF
-,14,-,TRBV16,TRBJ1-1,TGTGCCAGCATAAGCCGCAGCTTGAACACTGAAGCTTTCTTT,CASISRSLNTEAFF
-,14,-,TRBV28,TRBJ2-7,TGTGCCAGCAGTTTATACGGGGGTGCCTACGAGCAGTACTTC,CASSLYGGAYEQYF
-,15,TRBD1,TRBV14,TRBJ2-7,TGTGCCAGCAGGTTATCAGGGGGCCACCTCTACGAGCAGTACTTC,CASRLSGGHLYEQYF
-,13,-,TRBV7-9,TRBJ2-4,TGTGCCAGCAGCTTGGGGGCCTTCAGTGATAGTTACTTC,CASSLGAFSDSYF
-,14,TRBD1,TRBV11-2,TRBJ2-7,TGTGCCAGCAGCTATTTGACAGGGAGCTACGAGCAGTACTTC,CASSYLTGSYEQYF
-,16,-,TRBV14,TRBJ2-1,TGTGCCAGCAGCCAAGCCGCCCGGACCATCTACAATGAGCAGTTCTTC,CASSQAARTIYNEQFF
-,16,TRBD1,TRBV5-5,TRBJ2-5,TGTGCCAGCAGCTTGCTCACAGGGGCGTACCAAGAGACCCAGTACTTC,CASSLLTGAYQETQYF
-,15,-,TRBV5-1,TRBJ1-4,TGCGCCAGCAGCTTGTTGCCCGAATTTAATGAAAAACTGTTTTTT,CASSLLPEFNEKLFF
-,15,TRBD2,TRBV5-1,TRBJ2-5,TGCGCCAGCAGCTTTAGCGGGAGGAACCAAGAGACCCAGTACTTC,CASSFSGRNQETQYF
-,15,TRBD2,TRBV9,TRBJ2-1,TGTGCCAGCAGCGAGTTGGCGGGAGGGGACAATGAGCAGTTCTTC,CASSELAGGDNEQFF
-,14,-,TRBV11-3,TRBJ2-1,TGTGCCAGCAGCTCAAGGCGCAGTTACAATGAGCAGTTCTTC,CASSSRRSYNEQFF
few,13,-,TRBV12-3/TRBV12-4,TRBJ2-1,TGTGCCAGCAGTTGGGTCGGGGCCAATGAGCAGTTCTTC,CASSWVGANEQFF
many,12,-,TRBV4-3,TRBJ2-3,TGCGCCAGCAGCCAAGGGGGGGATACGCAGTATTTT,CASSQGGDTQYF
few,12,TRBD1,TRBV24-1,TRBJ2-5,TGTGCCACACAGGGGATGAGGGAGACCCAGTACTTC,CATQGMRETQYF
few,13,-,TRBV6-2/TRBV6-3,TRBJ2-7,TGTGCCAGCAGTTACTCGAGCATCTACGAGCAGTACTTC,CASSYSSIYEQYF
-,13,-,TRBV5-1,TRBJ2-7,TGCGCCAGCAGCTTGGAGTACAACTACGAGCAGTACTTC,CASSLEYNYEQYF
few,12,-,TRBV6-2/TRBV6-3,TRBJ2-3,TGTGCCAGCAGTTACGAGGCAGATACGCAGTATTTT,CASSYEADTQYF
few,14,-,TRBV3-1,TRBJ2-7,TGTGCCAGCAGCCAAGTGGGCCTATTCTACGAGCAGTACTTC,CASSQVGLFYEQYF
-,15,-,TRBV10-3,TRBJ1-5,TGTGCCATCAGTGAGTCTCGGGTTAGCAATCAGCCCCAGCATTTT,CAISESRVSNQPQHF
few,16,-,TRBV4-3,TRBJ2-1,TGCGCCAGCAGCCAAGATCGCTCTGGGTCCTACAATGAGCAGTTCTTC,CASSQDRSGSYNEQFF
-,13,-,TRBV19,TRBJ2-1,TGTGCCAGTAAGGCGGGGTCCTACAATGAGCAGTTCTTC,CASKAGSYNEQFF
few,16,-,TRBV4-2,TRBJ1-4,TGTGCCAGCAGCCAAGATCTCTCGCAGGGAGGGGAAAAACTGTTTTTT,CASSQDLSQGGEKLFF
-,11,TRBD1,TRBV29-1,TRBJ2-1,TGCAGCGGCCAGGGGGATGGTGAGCAGTTCTTC,CSGQGDGEQFF
few,17,TRBD2,TRBV7-3,TRBJ2-1,TGTGCCAGCAGCTTACAAGGGGTAGCGGGACTCTACAATGAGCAGTTCTTC,CASSLQGVAGLYNEQFF
-,15,-,TRBV29-1,TRBJ2-2,TGCAGCGTTGAGGCGACGGGACCCTACACCGGGGAGCTGTTTTTT,CSVEATGPYTGELFF
-,13,TRBD1,TRBV12-5,TRBJ1-3,TGTGCTAGTGAACGGGACAGAGGAAACACCATATATTTT,CASERDRGNTIYF